This TCR beta chain was identified during a study of Graves' ophthalmopathy and Graves' hyperthyroidism. Transcripts of RNA were the source for amplifying TCR beta CDR3 regions. HTBI-primed first-round RT-PCR preceded second-round multiplex PCR. TCRdb reanalysed the multiplex PCR reads using MiXCR and keeps one entry per CDR3 protein. This table has almost 750,000 distinct CDR3 sequences, approximately 40% appearing once. Deletions cut 8 bases from V and 6 bases from J, with 16 bases between. This CDR3 comprises 13 residues. The germline CDR1 and CDR2 sequences are MGHDK and SYGVNS. Sequencing used peripheral blood. The clonotype originates from an adult man with Graves' ophthalmopathy. The rearrangement links TRBV25-1 to TRBJ1-2; no definite D call. In DNA form, the CDR3 reads TGTGCCAGCTCACCCTTGACTCTCGATGGCTACACCTTC. Protein: CASSPLTLDGYTF.